Sequencing of this T cell receptor (beta chain) was carried out in a study of cytomegalovirus exposure and HLA in healthy donors. PCR employed 60 Vbeta and 13 Jbeta primers. Sequenced by immunoSEQ multiplex PCR; TCRdb stores in-frame clones only, minus some. In the table there are 130,000 to 150,000 clones, just under 80% of which are singletons. Trimming removed 5 bases from V and 0 bases from J, with 7 bases in between. This CDR3 has 13 residues. In germline, CDR1 is SGHTA, CDR2 FQGTGA. The J gene is TRBJ1-1, the V gene TRBV7-3; D remains ambiguous. The sample was PBMCs. The clonotype comes from a young man in good health and CMV-seronegative. The CDR3 sequence is CASSDQLNTEAFF. The CDR3 DNA is TGTGCCAGCAGCGATCAGTTGAACACTGAAGCTTTCTTT.